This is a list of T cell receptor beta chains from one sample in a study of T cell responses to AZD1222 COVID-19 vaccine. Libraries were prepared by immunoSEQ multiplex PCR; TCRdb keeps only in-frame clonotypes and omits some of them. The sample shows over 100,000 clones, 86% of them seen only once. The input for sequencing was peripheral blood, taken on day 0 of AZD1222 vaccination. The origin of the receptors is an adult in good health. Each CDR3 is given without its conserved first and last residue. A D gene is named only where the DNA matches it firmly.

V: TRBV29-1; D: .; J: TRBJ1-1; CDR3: SAGGPGISEAF
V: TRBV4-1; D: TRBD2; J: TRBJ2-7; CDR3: ASSQLPGLAGDYEQY
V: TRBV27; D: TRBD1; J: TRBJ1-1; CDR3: ASSPLPWYGQGGANTEAF
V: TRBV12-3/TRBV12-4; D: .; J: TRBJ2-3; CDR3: ASSFRGADTQY
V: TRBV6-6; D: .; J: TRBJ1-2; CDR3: ASSYSTGGGEGYT
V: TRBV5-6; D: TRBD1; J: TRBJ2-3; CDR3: ASSKGQTTDTQY
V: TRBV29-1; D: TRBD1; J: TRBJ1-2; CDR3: SVVGRDRGVTGYT
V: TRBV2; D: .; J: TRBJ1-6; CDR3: ASSDARQGSNSPLH
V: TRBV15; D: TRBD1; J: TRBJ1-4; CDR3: ATSRDRARQGRSEKLF
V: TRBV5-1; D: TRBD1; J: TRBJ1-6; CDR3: ASSFGQAGNSPLH
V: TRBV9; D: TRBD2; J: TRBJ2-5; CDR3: ASSPPRGSGGGMETQY
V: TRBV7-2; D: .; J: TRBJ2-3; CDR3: ASSFSGGSDTQY
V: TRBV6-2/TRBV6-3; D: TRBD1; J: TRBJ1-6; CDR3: ASSYPTGGDSPLH
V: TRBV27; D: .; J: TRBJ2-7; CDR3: ASSLSMGASYEQY
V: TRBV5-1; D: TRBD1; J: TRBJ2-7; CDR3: ASSLGEDRGFYEQY
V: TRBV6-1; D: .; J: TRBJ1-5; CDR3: ASRQRGDGPQH
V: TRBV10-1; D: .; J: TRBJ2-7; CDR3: ASSSNVYEQY
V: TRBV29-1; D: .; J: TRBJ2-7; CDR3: SVGKIYEQY
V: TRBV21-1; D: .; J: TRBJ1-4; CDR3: ASSKHGGPYNEKLF
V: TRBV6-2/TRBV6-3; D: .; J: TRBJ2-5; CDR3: ASSWGHQETQY
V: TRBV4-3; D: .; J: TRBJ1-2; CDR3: ASSPDGSGYT
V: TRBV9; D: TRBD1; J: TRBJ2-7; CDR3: ASSPVRDSPYEQY
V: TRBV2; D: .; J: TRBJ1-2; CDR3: ASIVIGGGRGYT
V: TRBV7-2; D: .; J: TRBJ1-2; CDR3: ASSFTSLGNNYGYT
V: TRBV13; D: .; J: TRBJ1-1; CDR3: ASSPSTGRNTEAF
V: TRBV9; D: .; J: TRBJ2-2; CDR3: ASSANTGELF
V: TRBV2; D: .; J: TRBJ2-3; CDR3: ASRQPTADTQY
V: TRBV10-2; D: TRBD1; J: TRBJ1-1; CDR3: ASRGLRGQGETEAF
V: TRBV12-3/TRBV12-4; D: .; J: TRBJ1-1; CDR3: ATHPRGGTEAF
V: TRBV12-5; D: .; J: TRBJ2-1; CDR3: ASGSDSAYNEQF
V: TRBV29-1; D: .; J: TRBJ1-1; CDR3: SVAEGADEAF
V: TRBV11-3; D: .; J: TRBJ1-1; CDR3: ASSLSGNTEAF
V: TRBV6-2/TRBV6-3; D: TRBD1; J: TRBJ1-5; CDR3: ASSPGTGNQPQH
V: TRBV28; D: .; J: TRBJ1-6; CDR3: ASNRDANSPLH
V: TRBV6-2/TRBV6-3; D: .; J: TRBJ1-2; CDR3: ASSYPVQDDYGYT
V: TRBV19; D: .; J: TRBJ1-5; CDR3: ASSIWGEGNNQPQH
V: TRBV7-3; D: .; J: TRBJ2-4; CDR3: ASSLKMGLAKNIQY
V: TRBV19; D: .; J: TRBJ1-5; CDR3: ASSVSADTNQPQH
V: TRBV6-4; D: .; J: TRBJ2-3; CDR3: ASEVQSSTDTQY
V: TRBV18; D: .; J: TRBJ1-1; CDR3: ASSLGASQAF
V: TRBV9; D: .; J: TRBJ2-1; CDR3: ASSVAQDFYNEQF
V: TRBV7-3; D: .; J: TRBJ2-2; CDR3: ASRRTSNTGELF
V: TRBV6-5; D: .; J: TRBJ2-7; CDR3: ASSLRQFDYEQY